This T cell receptor (beta chain) was identified during a study of control samples from healthy donors and cancer patients. Some clones are missing from TCRdb's copy, which holds only in-frame ones; the method was immunoSEQ multiplex PCR. The sample yields about 160,000 clones, around 94% seen once. This CDR3 has 14 residues. Germline CDR1 and CDR2: SGHRS and YFSETQ. The germline V and J ends were trimmed by 0 bases and 7 bases, with 13 bases remaining between them. Sequenced sample: PBMCs. The V gene is TRBV5-1, the J gene TRBJ1-2; no clear D. This sequence originates from a man aged 60 to 75 with colorectal cancer. CDR3: CASSLDSVSGGYTF. CDR3 in DNA: TGCGCCAGCAGCTTGGATTCCGTTTCGGGTGGCTACACCTTC.